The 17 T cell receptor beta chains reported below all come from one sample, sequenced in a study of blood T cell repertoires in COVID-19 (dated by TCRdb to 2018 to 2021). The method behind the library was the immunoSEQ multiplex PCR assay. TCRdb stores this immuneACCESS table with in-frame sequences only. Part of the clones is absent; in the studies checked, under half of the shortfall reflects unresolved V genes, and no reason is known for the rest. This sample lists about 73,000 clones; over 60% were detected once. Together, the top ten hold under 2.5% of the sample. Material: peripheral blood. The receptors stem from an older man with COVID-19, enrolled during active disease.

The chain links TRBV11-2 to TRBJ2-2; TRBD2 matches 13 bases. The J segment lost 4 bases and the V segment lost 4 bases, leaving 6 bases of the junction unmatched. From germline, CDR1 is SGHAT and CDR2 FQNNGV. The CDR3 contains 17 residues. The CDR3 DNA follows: TGTGCCAGCAGCTCCCGACTAGCGGGAGGCGGCACCGGGGAGCTGTTTTTT. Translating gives CASSSRLAGGGTGELFF.

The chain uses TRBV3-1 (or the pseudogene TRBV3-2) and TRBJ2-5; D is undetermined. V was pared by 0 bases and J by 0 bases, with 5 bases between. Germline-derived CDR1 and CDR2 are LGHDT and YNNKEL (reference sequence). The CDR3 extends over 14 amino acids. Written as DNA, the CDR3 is TGTGCCAGCAGCCAAGAGGCAAACCAAGAGACCCAGTACTTC. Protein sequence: CASSQEANQETQYF.

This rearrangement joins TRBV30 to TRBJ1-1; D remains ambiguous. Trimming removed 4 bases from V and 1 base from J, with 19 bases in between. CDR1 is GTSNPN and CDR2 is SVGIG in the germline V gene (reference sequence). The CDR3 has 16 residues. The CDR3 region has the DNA TGTGCCTGGACCCGTAGCCACCCCACGACGAACACTGAAGCTTTCTTT. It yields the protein CAWTRSHPTTNTEAFF.

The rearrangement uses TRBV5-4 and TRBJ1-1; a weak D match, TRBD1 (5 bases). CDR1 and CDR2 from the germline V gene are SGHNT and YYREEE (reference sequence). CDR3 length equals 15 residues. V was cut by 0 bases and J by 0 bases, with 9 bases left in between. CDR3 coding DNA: TGTGCCAGCAGCTTGGGAGGGACTCTGAACACTGAAGCTTTCTTT. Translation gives CASSLGGTLNTEAFF.

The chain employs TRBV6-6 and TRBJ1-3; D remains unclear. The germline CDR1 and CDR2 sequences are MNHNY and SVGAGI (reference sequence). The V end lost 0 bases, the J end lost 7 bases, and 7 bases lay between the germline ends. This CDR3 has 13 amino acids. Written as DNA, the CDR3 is TGTGCCAGCAGTTACTCGTCCGGGAACACCATATATTTT. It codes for CASSYSSGNTIYF.

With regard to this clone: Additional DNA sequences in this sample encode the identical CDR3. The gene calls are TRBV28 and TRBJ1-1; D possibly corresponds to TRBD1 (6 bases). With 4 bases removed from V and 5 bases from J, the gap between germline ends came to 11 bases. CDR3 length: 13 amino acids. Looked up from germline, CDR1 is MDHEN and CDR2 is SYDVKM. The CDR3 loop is CASSSGVGTEAFF. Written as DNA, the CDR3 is TGTGCCAGCAGTTCAGGGGTGGGGACTGAAGCTTTCTTT.

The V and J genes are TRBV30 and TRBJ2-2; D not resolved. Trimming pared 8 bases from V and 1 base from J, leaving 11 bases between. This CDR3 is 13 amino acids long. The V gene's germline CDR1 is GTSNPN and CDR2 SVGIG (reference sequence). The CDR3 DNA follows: TGTGCCCGACAAGAACTGAACACCGGGGAGCTGTTTTTT. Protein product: CARQELNTGELFF.

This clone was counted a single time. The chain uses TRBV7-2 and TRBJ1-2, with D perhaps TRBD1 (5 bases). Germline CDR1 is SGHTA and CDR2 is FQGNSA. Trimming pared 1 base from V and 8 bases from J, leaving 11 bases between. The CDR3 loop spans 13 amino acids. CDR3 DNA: TGTGCCAGCAGCTTAGGGACACGGGAGGGCTACACCTTC. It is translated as CASSLGTREGYTF.

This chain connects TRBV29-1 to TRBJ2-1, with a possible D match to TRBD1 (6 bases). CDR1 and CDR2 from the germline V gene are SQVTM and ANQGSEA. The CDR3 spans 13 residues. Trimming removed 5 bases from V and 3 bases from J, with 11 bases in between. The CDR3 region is CSVPGVDYNEQFF. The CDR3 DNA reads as TGCAGCGTTCCAGGGGTCGACTACAATGAGCAGTTCTTC.

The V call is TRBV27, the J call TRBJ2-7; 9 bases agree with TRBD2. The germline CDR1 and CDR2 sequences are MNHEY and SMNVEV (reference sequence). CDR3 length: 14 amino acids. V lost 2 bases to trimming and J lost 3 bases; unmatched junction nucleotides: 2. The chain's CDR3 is CASSLTREGYEQYF. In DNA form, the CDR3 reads TGTGCCAGCAGTTTAACGCGGGAGGGCTACGAGCAGTACTTC.

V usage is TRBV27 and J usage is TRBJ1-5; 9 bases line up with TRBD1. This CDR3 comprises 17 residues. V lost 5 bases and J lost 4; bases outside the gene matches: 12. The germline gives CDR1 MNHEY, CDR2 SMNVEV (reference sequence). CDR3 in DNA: TGTGCCAGCAGTCCAGATCCCGGGACAGGGAAGAATCAGCCCCAGCATTTT. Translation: CASSPDPGTGKNQPQHF.

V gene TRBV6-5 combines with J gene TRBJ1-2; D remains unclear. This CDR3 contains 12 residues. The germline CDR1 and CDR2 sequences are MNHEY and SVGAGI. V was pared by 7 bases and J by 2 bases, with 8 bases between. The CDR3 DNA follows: TGTGCCAGCACTAGTGGCAACTATGGCTACACCTTC. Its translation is CASTSGNYGYTF.

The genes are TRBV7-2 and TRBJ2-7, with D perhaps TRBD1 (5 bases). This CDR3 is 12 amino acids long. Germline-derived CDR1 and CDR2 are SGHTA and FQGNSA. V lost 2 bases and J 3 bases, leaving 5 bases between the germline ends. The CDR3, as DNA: TGTGCCAGCAGCTTAAGGGGCTACGAGCAGTACTTC. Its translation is CASSLRGYEQYF.

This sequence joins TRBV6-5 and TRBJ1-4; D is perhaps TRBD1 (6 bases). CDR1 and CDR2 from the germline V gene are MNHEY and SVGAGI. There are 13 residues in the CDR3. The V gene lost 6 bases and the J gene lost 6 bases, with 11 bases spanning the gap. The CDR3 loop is CASSPNRDEKLFF. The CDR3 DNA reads TGTGCCAGCAGCCCAAACAGGGATGAAAAACTGTTTTTT.

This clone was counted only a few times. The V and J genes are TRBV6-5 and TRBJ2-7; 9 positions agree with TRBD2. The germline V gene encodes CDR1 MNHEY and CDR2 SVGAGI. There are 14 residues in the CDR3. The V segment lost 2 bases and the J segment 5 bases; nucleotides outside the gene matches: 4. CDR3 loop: CASSYGGRANEQYF. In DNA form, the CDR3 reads TGTGCCAGCAGTTACGGCGGGAGGGCCAACGAGCAGTACTTC.

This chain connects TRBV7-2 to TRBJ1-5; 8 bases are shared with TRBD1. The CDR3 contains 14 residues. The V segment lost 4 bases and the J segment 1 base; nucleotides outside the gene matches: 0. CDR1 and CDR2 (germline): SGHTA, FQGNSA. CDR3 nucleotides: TGTGCCAGCAGCTGGGACAGGAGCAATCAGCCCCAGCATTTT. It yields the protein CASSWDRSNQPQHF.

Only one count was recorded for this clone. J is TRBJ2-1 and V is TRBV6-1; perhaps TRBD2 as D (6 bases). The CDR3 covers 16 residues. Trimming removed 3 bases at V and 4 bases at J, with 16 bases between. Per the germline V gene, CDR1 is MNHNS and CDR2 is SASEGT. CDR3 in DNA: TGTGCCAGCAGTGACTGGGGAAGCGGGCTATACAATGAGCAGTTCTTC. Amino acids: CASSDWGSGLYNEQFF.